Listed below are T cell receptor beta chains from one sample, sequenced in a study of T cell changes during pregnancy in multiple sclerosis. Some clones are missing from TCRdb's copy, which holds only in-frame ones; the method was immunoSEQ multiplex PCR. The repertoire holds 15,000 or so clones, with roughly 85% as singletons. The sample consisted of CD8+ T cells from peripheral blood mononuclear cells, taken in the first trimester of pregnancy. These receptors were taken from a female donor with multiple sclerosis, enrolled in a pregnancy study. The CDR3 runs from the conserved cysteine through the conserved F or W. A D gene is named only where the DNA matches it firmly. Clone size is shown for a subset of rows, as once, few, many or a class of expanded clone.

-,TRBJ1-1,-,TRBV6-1,TGTGCCAGCAGTGAATATGGACAGATGAACACTGAAGCTTTCTTT,CASSEYGQMNTEAFF
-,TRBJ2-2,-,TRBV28,TGTGCCGGGAGGCCTAACACCGGGGAGCTGTTTTTT,CAGRPNTGELFF
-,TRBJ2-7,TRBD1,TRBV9,TGTGCCAGCAGCGAGGGGGACAGGGGCAACGAGCAGTACTTC,CASSEGDRGNEQYF
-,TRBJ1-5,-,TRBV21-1,TGTGCCAGCGGGGGGGAGAGTCTGGGGAATCAGCCCCAGCATTTT,CASGGESLGNQPQHF
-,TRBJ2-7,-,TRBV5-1,TGCGCCAGCAGCTTGCGGACAGAAGTCTACGAGCAGTACTTC,CASSLRTEVYEQYF
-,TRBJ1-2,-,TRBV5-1,TGCGCCAGCAGCTCATACCCGGGAAATAACTATGGCTACACCTTC,CASSSYPGNNYGYTF
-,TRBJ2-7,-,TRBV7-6,TGTGCCAGCAGCTTACGAGTTCCCCCCTACGAGCAGTACTTC,CASSLRVPPYEQYF
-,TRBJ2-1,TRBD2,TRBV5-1,TGCGCCAGCAGCTGGTTACTAGCGGGAGGCCCCAATGAGCAGTTCTTC,CASSWLLAGGPNEQFF
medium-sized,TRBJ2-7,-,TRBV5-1,TGCGCCAGCAGCCTGGCTTACGGACTTTACGAGCAGTACTTC,CASSLAYGLYEQYF
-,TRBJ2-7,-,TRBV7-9,TGTGCCAGCAGCCCGGGGTACGAGCAGTACTTC,CASSPGYEQYF
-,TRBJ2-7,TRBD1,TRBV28,TGTGCCAGCAGTAACAGGGGGCCACCTGGTGAGCAGTACTTC,CASSNRGPPGEQYF
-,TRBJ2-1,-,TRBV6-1,TGTGCCAGCAGTGAAGATGGGAGGCGGTATTACAATGAGCAGTTCTTC,CASSEDGRRYYNEQFF
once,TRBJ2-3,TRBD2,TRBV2,TGTGCCAGCAGTGAAGCGCTTTGGACTAGCGGGAGGGCAAGCGCAGATACGCAGTATTTT,CASSEALWTSGRASADTQYF
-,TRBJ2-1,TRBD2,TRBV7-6,TGTGCCAGCAGCGCCGGGACTAGACCCTACAATGAGCAGTTCTTC,CASSAGTRPYNEQFF
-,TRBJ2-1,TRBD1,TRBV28,TGTGCCAGCAGTCGGACAGGTTCATACAATGAGCAGTTCTTC,CASSRTGSYNEQFF
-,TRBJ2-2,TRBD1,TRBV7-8,TGTGCCAGCAGATTGACCGGGACAGGGAACACCGGGGAGCTGTTTTTT,CASRLTGTGNTGELFF
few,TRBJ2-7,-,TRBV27,TGTGCCAGCAGTTTTGGGTTAGGGGAAGCGTCCGAGCAGTACTTC,CASSFGLGEASEQYF